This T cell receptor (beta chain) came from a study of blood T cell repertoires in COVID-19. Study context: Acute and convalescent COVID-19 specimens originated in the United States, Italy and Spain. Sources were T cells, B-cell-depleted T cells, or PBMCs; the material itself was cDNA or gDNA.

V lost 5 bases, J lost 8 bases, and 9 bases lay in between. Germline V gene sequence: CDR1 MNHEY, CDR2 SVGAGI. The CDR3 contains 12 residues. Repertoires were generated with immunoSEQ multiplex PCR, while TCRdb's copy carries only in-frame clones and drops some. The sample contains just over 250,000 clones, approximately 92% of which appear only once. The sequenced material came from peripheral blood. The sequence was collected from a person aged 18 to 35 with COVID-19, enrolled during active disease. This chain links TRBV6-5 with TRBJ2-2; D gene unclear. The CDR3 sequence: CASSPGGGELFF. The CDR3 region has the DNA TGTGCCAGCAGTCCAGGTGGAGGGGAGCTGTTTTTT.